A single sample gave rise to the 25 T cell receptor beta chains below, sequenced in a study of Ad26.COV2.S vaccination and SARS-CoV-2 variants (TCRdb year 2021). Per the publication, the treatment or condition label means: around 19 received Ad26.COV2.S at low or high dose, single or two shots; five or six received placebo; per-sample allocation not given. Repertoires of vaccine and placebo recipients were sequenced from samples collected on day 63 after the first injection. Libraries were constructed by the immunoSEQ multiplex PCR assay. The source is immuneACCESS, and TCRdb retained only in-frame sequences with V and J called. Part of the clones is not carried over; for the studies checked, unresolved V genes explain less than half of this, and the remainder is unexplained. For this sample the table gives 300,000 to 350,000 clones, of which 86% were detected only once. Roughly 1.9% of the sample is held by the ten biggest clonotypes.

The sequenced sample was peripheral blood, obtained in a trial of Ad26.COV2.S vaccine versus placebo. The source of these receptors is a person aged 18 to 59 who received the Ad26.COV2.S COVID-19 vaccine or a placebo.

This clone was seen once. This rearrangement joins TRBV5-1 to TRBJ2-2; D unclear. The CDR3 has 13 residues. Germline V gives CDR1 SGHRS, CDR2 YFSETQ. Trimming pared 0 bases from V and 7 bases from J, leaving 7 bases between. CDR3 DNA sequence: TGCGCCAGCAGCTTGGGTTGGGACGGGGAGCTGTTTTTT. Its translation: CASSLGWDGELFF. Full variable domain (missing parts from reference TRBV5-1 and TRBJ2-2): KAGVTQTPRYLIKTRGQQVTLSCSPISGHRSVSWYQQTPGQGLQFLFEYFSETQRNKGNFPGRFSGRQFSNSRSEMNVSTLELGDSALYLCASSLGWDGELFFGEGSRLTVL.

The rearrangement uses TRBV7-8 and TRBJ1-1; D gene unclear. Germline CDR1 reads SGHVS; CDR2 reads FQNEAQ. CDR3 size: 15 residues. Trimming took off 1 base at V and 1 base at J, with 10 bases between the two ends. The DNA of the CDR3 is TGTGCCAGCAGCTTAGTTCTTGCCGGGAACACTGAAGCTTTCTTT. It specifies CASSLVLAGNTEAFF.

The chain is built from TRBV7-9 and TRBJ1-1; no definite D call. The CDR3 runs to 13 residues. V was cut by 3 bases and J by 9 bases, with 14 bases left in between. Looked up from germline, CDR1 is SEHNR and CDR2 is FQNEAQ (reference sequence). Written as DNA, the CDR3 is TGTGCCAGCAGCTTTCCCCTTAATACCCAAGCTTTCTTT. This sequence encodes CASSFPLNTQAFF.

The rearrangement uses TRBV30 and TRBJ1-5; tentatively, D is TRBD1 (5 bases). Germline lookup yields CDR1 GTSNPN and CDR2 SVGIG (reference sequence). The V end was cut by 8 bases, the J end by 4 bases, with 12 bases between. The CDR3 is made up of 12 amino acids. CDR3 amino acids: CAMDEGNQPQHF. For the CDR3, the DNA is TGTGCCATGGACGAGGGGAATCAGCCCCAGCATTTT.

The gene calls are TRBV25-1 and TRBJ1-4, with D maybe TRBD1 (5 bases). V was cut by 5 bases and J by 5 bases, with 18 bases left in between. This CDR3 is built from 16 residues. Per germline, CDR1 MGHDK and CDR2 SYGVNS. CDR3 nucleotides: TGTGCCAGCAGTACCCTCCAGTGGAGGGACAATGAAAAACTGTTTTTT. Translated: CASSTLQWRDNEKLFF.

CDR3 DNA sequence: TGTGCCTGGAGTCATCCAGGGGGCGGCTTTAACTATGGCTACACCTTC. Translating gives CAWSHPGGGFNYGYTF. The genes are TRBV30 and TRBJ1-2; TRBD1 matches at 8 bases. With V trimmed by 2 bases and J by 1 base, 9 bases remained unmatched. This CDR3 is 16 amino acids long. Germline V lookup: CDR1 GTSNPN, CDR2 SVGIG (reference sequence).

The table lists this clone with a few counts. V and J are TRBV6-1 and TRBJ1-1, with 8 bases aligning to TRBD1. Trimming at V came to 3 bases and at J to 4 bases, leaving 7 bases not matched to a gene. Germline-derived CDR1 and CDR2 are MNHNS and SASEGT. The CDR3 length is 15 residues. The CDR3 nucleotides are TGTGCCAGCAGTGAGGTAGACAGGGGAGGCACTGAAGCTTTCTTT. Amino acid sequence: CASSEVDRGGTEAFF.

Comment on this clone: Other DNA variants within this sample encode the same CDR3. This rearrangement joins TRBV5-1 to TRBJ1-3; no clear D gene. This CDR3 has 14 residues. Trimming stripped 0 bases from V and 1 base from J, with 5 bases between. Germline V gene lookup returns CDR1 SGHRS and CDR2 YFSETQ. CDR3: CASSLDLSGNTIYF. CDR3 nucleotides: TGCGCCAGCAGCTTGGACTTGTCTGGAAACACCATATATTTT.

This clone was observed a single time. The CDR3 coding sequence is TGTGCCAGCAGCTCCAGGGGGGCGGGAAACACCATATATTTT. Residues: CASSSRGAGNTIYF. The chain has TRBV7-9 and TRBJ1-3; 7 bases match TRBD1. Germline trimming cut 4 bases from V and 4 bases from J; bases unmatched to any gene: 4. The CDR3 length is 14 residues. The germline V gene encodes CDR1 SEHNR and CDR2 FQNEAQ (reference sequence).

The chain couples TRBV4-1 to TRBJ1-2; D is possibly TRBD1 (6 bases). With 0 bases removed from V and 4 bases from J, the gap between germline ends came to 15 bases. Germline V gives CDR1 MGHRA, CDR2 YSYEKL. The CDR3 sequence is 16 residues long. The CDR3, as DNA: TGCGCCAGCAGCCAAGAGCTGGTAGGGGGTGTCTATGGCTACACCTTC. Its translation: CASSQELVGGVYGYTF.

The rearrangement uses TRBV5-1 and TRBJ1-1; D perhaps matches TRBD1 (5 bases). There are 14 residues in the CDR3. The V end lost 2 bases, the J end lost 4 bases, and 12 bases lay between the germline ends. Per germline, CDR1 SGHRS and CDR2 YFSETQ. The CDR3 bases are TGCGCCAGCAGCTTTGACAGCCTGGGCACTGAAGCTTTCTTT. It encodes CASSFDSLGTEAFF. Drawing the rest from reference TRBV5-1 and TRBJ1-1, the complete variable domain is KAGVTQTPRYLIKTRGQQVTLSCSPISGHRSVSWYQQTPGQGLQFLFEYFSETQRNKGNFPGRFSGRQFSNSRSEMNVSTLELGDSALYLCASSFDSLGTEAFFGQGTRLTVV.

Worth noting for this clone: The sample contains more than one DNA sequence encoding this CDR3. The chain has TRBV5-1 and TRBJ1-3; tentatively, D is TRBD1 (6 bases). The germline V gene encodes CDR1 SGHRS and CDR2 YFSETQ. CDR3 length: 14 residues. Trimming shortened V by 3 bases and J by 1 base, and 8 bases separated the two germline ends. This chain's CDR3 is CASSSGTSGNTIYF. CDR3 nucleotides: TGCGCCAGCAGCTCCGGGACATCTGGAAACACCATATATTTT.

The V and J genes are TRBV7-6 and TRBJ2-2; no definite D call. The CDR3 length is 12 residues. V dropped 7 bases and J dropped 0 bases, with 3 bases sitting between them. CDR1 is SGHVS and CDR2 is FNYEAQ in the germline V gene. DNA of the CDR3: TGTGCCAGCACCACGAACACCGGGGAGCTGTTTTTT. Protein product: CASTTNTGELFF.

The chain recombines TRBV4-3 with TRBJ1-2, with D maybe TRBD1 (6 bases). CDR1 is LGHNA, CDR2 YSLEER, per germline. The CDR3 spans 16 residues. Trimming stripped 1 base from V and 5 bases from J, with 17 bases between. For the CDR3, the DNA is TGCGCCAGCAGCCAAGGAAGGGCAGGGGTAGGTTATGGCTACACCTTC. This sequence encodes CASSQGRAGVGYGYTF.

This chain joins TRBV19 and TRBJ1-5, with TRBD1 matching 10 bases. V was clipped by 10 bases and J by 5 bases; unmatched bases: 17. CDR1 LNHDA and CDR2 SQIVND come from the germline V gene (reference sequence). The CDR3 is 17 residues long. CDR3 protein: CATMGRGQGYLDQPQHF. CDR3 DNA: TGTGCCACGATGGGCCGGGGACAGGGGTATTTAGATCAGCCCCAGCATTTT.

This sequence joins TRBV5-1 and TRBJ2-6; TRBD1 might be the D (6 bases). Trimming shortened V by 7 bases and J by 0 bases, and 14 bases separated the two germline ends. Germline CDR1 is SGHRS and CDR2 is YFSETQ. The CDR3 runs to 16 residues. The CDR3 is CASDWDNNSGANVLTF. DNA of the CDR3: TGCGCCAGCGATTGGGACAATAACTCTGGGGCCAACGTCCTGACTTTC.

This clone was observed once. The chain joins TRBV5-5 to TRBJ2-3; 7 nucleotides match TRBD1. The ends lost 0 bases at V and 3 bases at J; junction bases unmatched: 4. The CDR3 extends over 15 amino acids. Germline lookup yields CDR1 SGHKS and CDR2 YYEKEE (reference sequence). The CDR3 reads CASSLGQGITDTQYF. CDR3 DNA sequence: TGTGCCAGCAGCTTGGGACAGGGTATAACAGATACGCAGTATTTT. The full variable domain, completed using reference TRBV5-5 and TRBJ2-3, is DAGVTQSPTHLIKTRGQQVTLRCSPISGHKSVSWYQQVLGQGPQFIFQYYEKEERGRGNFPDRFSARQFPNYSSELNVNALLLGDSALYLCASSLGQGITDTQYFGPGTRLTVL.

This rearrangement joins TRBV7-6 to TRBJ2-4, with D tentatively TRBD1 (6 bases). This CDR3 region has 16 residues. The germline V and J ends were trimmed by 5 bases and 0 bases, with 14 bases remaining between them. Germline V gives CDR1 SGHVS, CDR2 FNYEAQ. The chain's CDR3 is CASSIHRVRAKNIQYF. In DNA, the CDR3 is TGTGCCAGCAGCATCCACAGGGTTCGAGCCAAAAACATTCAGTACTTC.

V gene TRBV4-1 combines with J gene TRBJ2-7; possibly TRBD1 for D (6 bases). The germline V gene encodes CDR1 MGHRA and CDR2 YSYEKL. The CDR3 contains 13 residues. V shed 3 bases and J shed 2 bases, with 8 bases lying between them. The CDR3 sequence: CASSQGAPYEQYF. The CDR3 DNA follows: TGCGCCAGCAGCCAGGGGGCTCCCTACGAGCAGTACTTC.

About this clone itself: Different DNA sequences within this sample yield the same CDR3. Here the CDR3 DNA reads TGCGCCAGCAGCTTGGATGGGGGATATGGCTACACCTTC. Protein product: CASSLDGGYGYTF. The chain carries TRBV5-1 and TRBJ1-2, with D possibly TRBD1 on 5 matching bases. CDR1 and CDR2 from the germline V gene are SGHRS and YFSETQ. V lost 0 bases and J 5 bases, leaving 8 bases between the germline ends. The CDR3 spans 13 residues.

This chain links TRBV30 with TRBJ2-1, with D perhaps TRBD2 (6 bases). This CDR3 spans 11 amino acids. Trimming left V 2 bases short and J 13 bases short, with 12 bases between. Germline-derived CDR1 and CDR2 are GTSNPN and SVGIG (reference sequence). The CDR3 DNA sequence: TGTGCCTGGAGTCCTGGAGGGAGACAGTTCTTC. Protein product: CAWSPGGRQFF.

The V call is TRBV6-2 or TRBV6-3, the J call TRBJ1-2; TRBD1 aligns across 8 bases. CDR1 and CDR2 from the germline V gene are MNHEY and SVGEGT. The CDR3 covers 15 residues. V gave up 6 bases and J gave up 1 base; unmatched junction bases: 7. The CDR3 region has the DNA TGTGCCAGCAGCTTCGCGGACAGGGTTAACTATGGCTACACCTTC. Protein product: CASSFADRVNYGYTF.

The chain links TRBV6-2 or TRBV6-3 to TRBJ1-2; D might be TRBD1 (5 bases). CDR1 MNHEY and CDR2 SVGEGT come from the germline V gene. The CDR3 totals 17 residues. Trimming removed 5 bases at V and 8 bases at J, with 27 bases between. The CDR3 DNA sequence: TGTGCCAGCAGTCTATCCAACCGGGACCGATCTCGGAAGGGCTACACCTTC. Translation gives CASSLSNRDRSRKGYTF.

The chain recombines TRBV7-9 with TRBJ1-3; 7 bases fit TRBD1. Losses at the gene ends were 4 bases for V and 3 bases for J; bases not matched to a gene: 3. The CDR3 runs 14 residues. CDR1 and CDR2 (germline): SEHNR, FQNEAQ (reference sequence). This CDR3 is CASSYTGVGNTIYF. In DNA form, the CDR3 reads TGTGCCAGCAGCTACACAGGGGTTGGAAACACCATATATTTT.

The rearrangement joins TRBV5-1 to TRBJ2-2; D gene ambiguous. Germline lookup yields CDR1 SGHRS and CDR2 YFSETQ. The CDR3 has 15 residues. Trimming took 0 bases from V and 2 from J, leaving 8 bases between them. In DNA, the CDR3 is TGCGCCAGCAGCTTGGGTGGGATCAACACCGGGGAGCTGTTTTTT. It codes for CASSLGGINTGELFF.